This T cell receptor (beta chain) was recovered during a study of T and B cells in COVID-19 patients. BIOMED2 TRB-A/B primer pools were used in multiplex TRB PCR. From the multiplex PCR reads, TCRdb called clonotypes with MiXCR, one entry per CDR3 protein. Found here are thousands of distinct CDR3 sequences, about a fifth of them singletons; the top ten hold about 12%. Blood genomic DNA input for TRB amplification was about 240-500 ng. This clonotype is labeled medium-sized. Germline CDR1 is SEHNR and CDR2 is FQNEAQ (reference sequence). The CDR3 is 15 amino acids. V shed 5 bases and J shed 3 bases, with 14 bases lying between them.

The source of this sequence is a human donor with active COVID-19. The chain combines TRBV7-9 with TRBJ2-1, with D perhaps matching TRBD1 or TRBD2 (5 bases each). The sequenced sample consisted of blood. In DNA, the CDR3 is TGTGCCAGCAGCCTTTACGGGGCTAGCTACAATGAGCAGTTCTTC. It yields the protein CASSLYGASYNEQFF.